These 27 T cell receptor beta chains originate from one sample sequenced in a study of blood T cell repertoires in COVID-19. The data were produced by immunoSEQ multiplex PCR, yet TCRdb's version contains in-frame clones alone and is incomplete. This sample carries over 85,000 clones, approximately 80% of them seen once, and the ten largest clones take 7.5% to 10%. Specimen: peripheral blood. The receptor source for this set is a man in his sixties with active or convalescent COVID-19.

The rearrangement joins TRBV6-6 to TRBJ2-2; possibly TRBD1 for D (6 bases). The CDR3 runs to 14 residues. Germline assignment: CDR1 MNHNY and CDR2 SVGAGI (reference sequence). The germline V and J ends were trimmed by 8 bases and 3 bases, with 13 bases remaining between them. CDR3 amino acids: CASGGAAYTGELFF. In nucleotides, the CDR3 is TGTGCCAGCGGGGGCGCGGCGTACACCGGGGAGCTGTTTTTT.

This sequence joins TRBV7-2 and TRBJ2-3; the match to TRBD2 covers 9 bases. Unmatched junction bases numbered 5, after V lost 1 base and J lost 3 bases. The germline CDR1 and CDR2 sequences are SGHTA and FQGNSA. The CDR3 has 16 residues. CDR3 bases: TGTGCCAGCAGCTTAGATTGGCTAGCGGGGACAGATACGCAGTATTTT. It translates to CASSLDWLAGTDTQYF.

This CDR3 is CATECRNRGPYEQYV. In DNA form, the CDR3 reads TGTGCTACCGAATGCCGAAACAGGGGGCCCTACGAGCAGTACGTC. The chain joins TRBV21-1 to TRBJ2-7; TRBD1, as called in the table, went unchecked against the DNA. TRBV21-1 is designated a pseudogene. This CDR3 has 15 amino acids.

V and J are TRBV6-1 and TRBJ1-5, with 7 nucleotides matching TRBD1. Unmatched junction bases numbered 3, after V lost 1 base and J lost 3 bases. CDR1 is MNHNS, CDR2 SASEGT, per germline. CDR3 length equals 15 residues. The CDR3 loop reads CASSEEGANNQPQHF. CDR3 in DNA: TGTGCCAGCAGTGAAGAGGGGGCCAACAATCAGCCCCAGCATTTT.

This chain joins TRBV19 and TRBJ2-2; TRBD2 matches 7 bases. This CDR3 comprises 15 residues. V lost 6 bases, J lost 6 bases, and 10 bases stayed unmatched. Germline V gene sequence: CDR1 LNHDA, CDR2 SQIVND (reference sequence). CDR3 bases: TGTGCCAGTAGACTTGGGGAGGGCAGTCCCGGGGAGCTGTTTTTT. It encodes CASRLGEGSPGELFF.

This clone was counted once. The chain links TRBV5-6 to TRBJ1-2; D is ambiguous. This CDR3 is 13 amino acids long. Germline V lookup: CDR1 SGHDT, CDR2 YYEEEE. Trimming removed 1 base at V and 6 bases at J, with 10 bases between. The CDR3 sequence is CASSLLPTNGYTF. As DNA, the CDR3 is TGTGCCAGCAGCTTGCTCCCTACTAATGGCTACACCTTC.

This clone was counted a few times. CDR3 amino acids: CASSQLQGQPQHF. CDR3 in DNA: TGTGCCAGCAGCCAACTACAAGGCCAGCCCCAGCATTTT. This rearrangement joins TRBV12-3 or TRBV12-4 to TRBJ1-5; D remains unclear. This CDR3 comprises 13 residues. V was pared by 6 bases and J by 7 bases, with 13 bases between.

This chain uses TRBV6-5 with TRBJ1-5; 9 nucleotides agree with TRBD1. The ends lost 7 bases at V and 7 bases at J; junction bases unmatched: 8. The germline CDR1 and CDR2 sequences are MNHEY and SVGAGI. The CDR3 contains 14 residues. The chain's CDR3 is CASTPGQGRQPQHF. The CDR3 nucleotides read TGTGCCAGCACGCCAGGACAGGGGCGACAGCCCCAGCATTTT.

The chain carries TRBV11-2 and TRBJ2-7; 9 nucleotides line up with TRBD1. The CDR3 runs to 16 residues. V gave up 1 base and J gave up 2 bases; unmatched junction bases: 6. Germline V gene data show CDR1 as SGHAT and CDR2 as FQNNGV. The CDR3: CASSLVPGQGPYEQYF. The CDR3 nucleotides read TGTGCCAGCAGCTTAGTCCCGGGACAGGGCCCCTACGAGCAGTACTTC.

This chain links TRBV6-6 with TRBJ2-5; tentatively, D is TRBD1 (5 bases). V gave up 2 bases and J gave up 5 bases, with 12 bases separating them. The CDR3 totals 14 residues. Per the germline V gene, CDR1 is MNHNY and CDR2 is SVGAGI (reference sequence). The CDR3 sequence is CASSYLSSGETQYF. DNA of the CDR3: TGTGCCAGCAGTTACCTTTCCTCAGGGGAGACCCAGTACTTC.

This clone was counted a few times. V gene TRBV10-2 combines with J gene TRBJ2-2; tentatively, D is TRBD2 (5 bases). Germline V gene sequence: CDR1 WSHSY, CDR2 SAAADI. This CDR3 has 14 residues. V was pared by 4 bases and J by 5 bases, with 11 bases between. In DNA, the CDR3 is TGCGCCAGCAGTGTCGGTTTAGCGACCGGGGAGCTGTTTTTT. Translating it yields CASSVGLATGELFF.

This clone was seen just once. J is TRBJ2-3 and V is TRBV15; 8 bases are shared with TRBD2. The CDR3 loop spans 17 amino acids. The trim removed 1 base at V and 3 bases at J, leaving 9 bases unmatched. The V gene's germline CDR1 is LNHNV and CDR2 YYDKDF (reference sequence). The CDR3 protein is CATSRAPGGRTTDTQYF. The CDR3 DNA is TGTGCCACCAGCAGAGCCCCCGGCGGGAGGACGACAGATACGCAGTATTTT. Filled out from reference TRBV15 and TRBJ2-3, the complete variable domain reads DAMVIQNPRYQVTQFGKPVTLSCSQTLNHNVMYWYQQKSSQAPKLLFHYYDKDFNNEADTPDNFQSRRPNTSFCFLDIRSPGLGDTAMYLCATSRAPGGRTTDTQYFGPGTRLTVL.

This clone occurred a few times. This chain joins TRBV6-5 and TRBJ2-1, with TRBD1 identical over 10 bases. V trimming: 6 bases; J trimming: 9 bases; junction bases outside the gene matches: 11. Germline V CDR1 and CDR2: MNHEY, SVGAGI. The CDR3 contains 15 residues. CDR3 region: CASSPGQGRIGEQFF. CDR3 in DNA: TGTGCCAGCAGCCCGGGACAGGGGAGGATCGGTGAGCAGTTCTTC.

This clone was counted only a few times. CDR3 nucleotides: TGTGCCAGCAGCTTAGTGGGGACAAGTTATGAGCAGTTCTTC. Translation gives CASSLVGTSYEQFF. This chain uses TRBV11-2 with TRBJ2-1; possibly TRBD1 for D (6 bases). V was shortened by 1 base and J by 8 bases, with 12 bases between the two germline ends. Germline CDR1 SGHAT, CDR2 FQNNGV. The CDR3 is 14 amino acids.

CDR3 coding DNA: TGTGCCAGTAGTACTTTGTCGGGAGGGGGCGAGCAGTACTTC. It translates to CASSTLSGGGEQYF. V and J are TRBV19 and TRBJ2-7, with TRBD2 matching 8 bases. The junction had 8 bases not matched to a gene; V was cut back by 4 bases and J by 6 bases. Germline CDR1 and CDR2: LNHDA and SQIVND (reference sequence). The CDR3 contains 14 residues.

This CDR3 reads CASNTFLGGNTEAFF. CDR3 coding DNA: TGTGCCAGTAACACCTTCCTTGGAGGGAACACTGAAGCTTTCTTT. The gene calls are TRBV19 and TRBJ1-1; D is uncertain. Germline V gives CDR1 LNHDA, CDR2 SQIVND (reference sequence). The V and J ends lost 7 bases and 1 base respectively, with 16 bases between them. The CDR3 has 15 residues. The whole variable domain, filled in from reference TRBV19 and TRBJ1-1, reads DGGITQSPKYLFRKEGQNVTLSCEQNLNHDAMYWYRQDPGQGLRLIYYSQIVNDFQKGDIAEGYSVSREKKESFPLTVTSAQKNPTAFYLCASNTFLGGNTEAFFGQGTRLTVV.

This chain connects TRBV7-9 to TRBJ1-6; TRBD1 matches at 7 bases. The CDR3 totals 17 residues. In germline, CDR1 is SEHNR, CDR2 FQNEAQ (reference sequence). Trimming took 1 base from V and 2 from J; bases not matched to a gene: 5. The CDR3 bases are TGTGCCAGCAGCTTAGTAGGGGGCGCCGCCTATAATTCACCCCTCCACTTT. Translating it yields CASSLVGGAAYNSPLHF.

The chain uses TRBV5-4 and TRBJ2-3; perhaps TRBD2 as D (6 bases). Trimming took 0 bases from V and 4 from J, leaving 9 bases between them. The CDR3 covers 14 residues. Germline loops: CDR1 SGHNT, CDR2 YYREEE (reference sequence). CDR3 loop: CASSLAGRPDTQYF. The CDR3 DNA reads TGTGCCAGCAGCTTGGCCGGGAGACCAGATACGCAGTATTTT.

The chain couples TRBV11-2 to TRBJ1-6; tentative D call: TRBD1 (6 bases). The germline V and J ends were trimmed by 4 bases and 1 base, with 8 bases remaining between them. The germline V gene has CDR1 SGHAT and CDR2 FQNNGV. This CDR3 spans 15 amino acids. The CDR3 spells CASSSQGSYNSPLHF. DNA for the CDR3: TGTGCCAGCAGCTCACAGGGTTCCTATAATTCACCCCTCCACTTT. Based on the CDR3 plus reference TRBV11-2 and TRBJ1-6, the full variable domain is EAGVAQSPRYKIIEKRQSVAFWCNPISGHATLYWYQQILGQGPKLLIQFQNNGVVDDSQLPKDRFSAERLKGVDSTLKIQPAKLEDSAVYLCASSSQGSYNSPLHFGNGTRLTVT.

This clone has more than one count but fewer than ten. This sequence joins TRBV6-2 or TRBV6-3 and TRBJ1-6; weak D call: TRBD1 (6 bases). Trimming pared 6 bases from V and 6 bases from J, leaving 15 bases between. The CDR3 is made up of 15 amino acids. Per germline, CDR1 MNHEY and CDR2 SVGEGT. The CDR3 protein is CASSLRDTTNSPLHF. DNA of the CDR3: TGTGCCAGCAGCCTCCGGGACACCACTAATTCACCCCTCCACTTT.

This chain links TRBV18 with TRBJ1-4, with TRBD1 identical over 7 bases. Per germline, CDR1 KGHSH and CDR2 LQKENI. Trimming cost V 3 bases and J 0 bases; bases outside gene matches: 1. There are 15 residues in the CDR3. CDR3 region: CASSPGTATNEKLFF. The CDR3 DNA follows: TGTGCCAGCTCACCTGGGACAGCAACTAATGAAAAACTGTTTTTT.

V gene TRBV11-2 combines with J gene TRBJ2-2, with TRBD2 identical over 13 bases. CDR1 SGHAT and CDR2 FQNNGV come from the germline V gene. This CDR3 spans 16 amino acids. V lost 5 bases, J lost 8 bases, and 8 bases stayed unmatched. CDR3 loop: CASSPGLAGVPGELFF. Here the CDR3 DNA reads TGTGCCAGCAGCCCCGGACTAGCGGGAGTTCCGGGGGAGCTGTTTTTT.

The V gene is TRBV29-1, the J gene TRBJ1-2; 9 bases line up with TRBD1. Germline CDR1 is SQVTM and CDR2 is ANQGSEA. The CDR3 consists of 12 residues. The V segment lost 7 bases and the J segment 13 bases; nucleotides outside the gene matches: 13. CDR3 amino acids: CSAGTGTSVVTF. CDR3 coding DNA: TGCAGCGCCGGGACAGGGACCTCGGTGGTCACCTTC. Full variable domain (rest looked up from reference TRBV29-1 and TRBJ1-2): SAVISQKPSRDICQRGTSLTIQCQVDSQVTMMFWYRQQPGQSLTLIATANQGSEATYESGFVIDKFPISRPNLTFSTLTVSNMSPEDSSIYLCSAGTGTSVVTFGSGTRLTVV.

The chain couples TRBV7-9 to TRBJ2-5; TRBD1 matches 8 bases. Germline lookup yields CDR1 SEHNR and CDR2 FQNEAQ (reference sequence). CDR3 length: 13 residues. V trimming: 4 bases; J trimming: 5 bases; junction bases outside the gene matches: 3. The CDR3 sequence: CASSSRQGETQYF. CDR3 DNA: TGTGCCAGCAGCTCGCGACAGGGGGAGACCCAGTACTTC.

The rearrangement joins TRBV5-1 to TRBJ2-1; maybe TRBD2 (5 bases). Germline lookup yields CDR1 SGHRS and CDR2 YFSETQ. The CDR3 spans 14 residues. V shed 4 bases and J shed 6 bases, with 14 bases lying between them. The CDR3 sequence is CASSLSVGSNEQFF. DNA for the CDR3: TGCGCCAGCAGCCTTAGCGTCGGTTCCAATGAGCAGTTCTTC.

This chain uses TRBV5-1 with TRBJ1-1; TRBD1 matches 8 bases. CDR1 and CDR2 from the germline V gene are SGHRS and YFSETQ. V was clipped by 4 bases and J by 9 bases; unmatched bases: 11. The length of the CDR3 is 14 residues. This CDR3 is CASSDSGTGAKAFF. The CDR3 DNA follows: TGCGCCAGCAGCGATTCCGGGACAGGAGCTAAAGCTTTCTTT.

J is TRBJ2-1 and V is TRBV19; TRBD2 might be the D (5 bases). V was clipped by 1 base and J by 6 bases, with 10 bases between them. This CDR3 has 14 amino acids. Germline CDR1 and CDR2: LNHDA and SQIVND (reference sequence). For the CDR3, the DNA is TGTGCCAGTAGTATAGCGGCCCGGGGCAATGAGCAGTTCTTC. Translating gives CASSIAARGNEQFF.